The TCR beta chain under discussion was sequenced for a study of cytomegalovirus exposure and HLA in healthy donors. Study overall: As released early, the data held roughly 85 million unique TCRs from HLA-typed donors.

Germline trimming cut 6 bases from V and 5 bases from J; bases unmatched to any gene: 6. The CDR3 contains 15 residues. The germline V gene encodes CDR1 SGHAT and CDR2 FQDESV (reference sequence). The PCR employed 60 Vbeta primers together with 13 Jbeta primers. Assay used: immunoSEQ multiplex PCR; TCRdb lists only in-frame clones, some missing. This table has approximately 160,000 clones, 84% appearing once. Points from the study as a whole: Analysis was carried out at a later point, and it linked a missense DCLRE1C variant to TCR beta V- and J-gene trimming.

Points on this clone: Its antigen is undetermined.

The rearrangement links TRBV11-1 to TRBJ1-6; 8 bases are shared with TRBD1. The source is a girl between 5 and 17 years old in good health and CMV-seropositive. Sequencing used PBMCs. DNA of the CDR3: TGTGCCAGCAGTCCTCGGACAGGGAATAATTCACCCCTCCACTTT. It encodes CASSPRTGNNSPLHF.